This T cell receptor beta chain was recorded in a study of T cells in Graves' hyperthyroidism and ophthalmopathy. Findings and limits, study-wide: Ophthalmopathy was model-predicted a median about 6.7 months pre-onset.

This clonotype was picked up many times. Its antigen is still unknown. Amplification of TCR beta CDR3 regions used RNA as the template. HTBI primers were the set used in a first-round RT-PCR of the TCR CDR3. Via MiXCR, TCRdb re-called the multiplex PCR reads, giving one row per CDR3 protein. Here the sample spans approximately 360,000 distinct CDR3 sequences, roughly 14% being singletons. Orbital computed tomography and thyroid ultrasound, together with serum TRAb and thyroxine and clinical symptoms, were used for diagnoses. Unmatched junction bases numbered 9, after V lost 5 bases and J lost 6 bases. The CDR3 sequence is 14 residues long. Germline V gives CDR1 MNHNS, CDR2 SASEGT.

Sequenced input: blood. The clonotype was recovered from a woman younger than 35 with Graves' hyperthyroidism that later progressed to Graves' ophthalmopathy. The chain is built from TRBV6-1 and TRBJ2-7, with 8 bases fitting TRBD1. Here the CDR3 DNA reads TGTGCCAGCAGTTACGCGCGGACAGGGAGCGAGCAGTACTTC. Amino acids: CASSYARTGSEQYF.